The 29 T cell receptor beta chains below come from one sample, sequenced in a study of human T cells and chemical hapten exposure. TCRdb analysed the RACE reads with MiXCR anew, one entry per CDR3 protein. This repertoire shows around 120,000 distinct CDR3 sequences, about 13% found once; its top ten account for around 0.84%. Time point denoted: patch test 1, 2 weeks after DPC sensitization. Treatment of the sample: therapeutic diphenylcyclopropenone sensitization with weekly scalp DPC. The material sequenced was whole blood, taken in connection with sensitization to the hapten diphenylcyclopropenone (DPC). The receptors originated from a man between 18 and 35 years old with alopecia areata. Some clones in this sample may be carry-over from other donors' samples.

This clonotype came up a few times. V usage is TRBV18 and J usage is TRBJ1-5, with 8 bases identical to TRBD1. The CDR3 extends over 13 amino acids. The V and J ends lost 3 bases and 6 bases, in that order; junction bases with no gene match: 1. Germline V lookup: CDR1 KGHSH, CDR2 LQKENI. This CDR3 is CASSPDRVQPQHF. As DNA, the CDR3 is TGTGCCAGCTCACCGGACAGGGTTCAGCCCCAGCATTTT.

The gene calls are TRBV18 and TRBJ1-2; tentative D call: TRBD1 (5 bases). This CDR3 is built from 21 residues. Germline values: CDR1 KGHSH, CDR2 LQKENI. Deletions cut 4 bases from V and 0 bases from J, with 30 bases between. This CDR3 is CASSQTALTPGGPAANYGYTF. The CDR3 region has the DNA TGTGCCAGCTCACAGACAGCGCTTACCCCCGGAGGACCCGCCGCTAACTATGGCTACACCTTC.

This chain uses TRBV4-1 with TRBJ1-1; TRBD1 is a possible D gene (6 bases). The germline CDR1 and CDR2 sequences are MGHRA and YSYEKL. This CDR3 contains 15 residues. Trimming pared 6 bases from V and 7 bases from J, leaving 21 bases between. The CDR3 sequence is CASRPGHREHVEAFF. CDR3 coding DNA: TGCGCCAGCAGACCGGGACACCGAGAACATGTTGAAGCTTTCTTT.

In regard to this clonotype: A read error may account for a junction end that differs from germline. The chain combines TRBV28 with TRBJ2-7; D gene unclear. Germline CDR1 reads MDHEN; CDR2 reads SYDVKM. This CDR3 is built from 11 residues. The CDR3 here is CASSSDGRTRF. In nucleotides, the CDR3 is TGTGCCAGCAGTTCCGACGGACGGACCCGCTTC. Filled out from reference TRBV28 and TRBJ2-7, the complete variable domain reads DVKVTQSSRYLVKRTGEKVFLECVQDMDHENMFWYRQDPGLGLRLIYFSYDVKMKEKGDIPEGYSVSREKKERFSLILESASTNQTSMYLCASSSDGRTRFGPGTRLTVT.

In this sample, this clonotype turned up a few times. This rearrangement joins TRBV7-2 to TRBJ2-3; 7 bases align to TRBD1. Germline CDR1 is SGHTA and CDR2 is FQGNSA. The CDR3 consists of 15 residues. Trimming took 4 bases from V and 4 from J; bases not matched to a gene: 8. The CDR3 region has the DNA TGTGCCAGCAGCTGGACGGGACAGAGCGCAGATACGCAGTATTTT. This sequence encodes CASSWTGQSADTQYF.

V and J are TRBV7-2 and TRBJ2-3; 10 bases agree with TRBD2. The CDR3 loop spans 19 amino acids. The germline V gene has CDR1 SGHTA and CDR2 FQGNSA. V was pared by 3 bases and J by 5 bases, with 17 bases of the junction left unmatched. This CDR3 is CASSFLLAGAQGFGDTQYF. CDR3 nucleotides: TGTGCCAGCAGCTTTCTCCTAGCGGGGGCTCAAGGTTTCGGAGATACGCAGTATTTT.

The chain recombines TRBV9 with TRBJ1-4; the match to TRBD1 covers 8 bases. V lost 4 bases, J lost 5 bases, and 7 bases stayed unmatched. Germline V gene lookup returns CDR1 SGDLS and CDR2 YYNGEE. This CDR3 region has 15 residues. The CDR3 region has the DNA TGTGCCAGCAGCAGAGGCCGGGACAGGAATGAAAAACTGTTTTTT. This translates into CASSRGRDRNEKLFF.

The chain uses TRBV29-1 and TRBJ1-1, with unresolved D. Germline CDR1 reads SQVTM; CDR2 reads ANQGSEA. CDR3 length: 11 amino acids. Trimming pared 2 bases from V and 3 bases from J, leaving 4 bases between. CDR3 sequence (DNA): TGCAGCGTTGAACAGGACACTGAAGCTTTCTTT. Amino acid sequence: CSVEQDTEAFF.

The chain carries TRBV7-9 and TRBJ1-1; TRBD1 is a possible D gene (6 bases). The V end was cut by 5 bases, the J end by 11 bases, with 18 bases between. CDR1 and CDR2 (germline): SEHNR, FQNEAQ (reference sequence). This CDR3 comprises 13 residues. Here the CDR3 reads CASSLRQEGRAFF. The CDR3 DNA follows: TGTGCCAGCAGCCTTCGACAGGAGGGCCGGGCTTTCTTT.

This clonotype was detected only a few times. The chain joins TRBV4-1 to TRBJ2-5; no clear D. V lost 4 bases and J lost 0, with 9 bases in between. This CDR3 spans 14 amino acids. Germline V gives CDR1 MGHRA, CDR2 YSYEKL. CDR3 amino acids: CASSPRAYQETQYF. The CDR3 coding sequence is TGCGCCAGCAGCCCCCGGGCGTACCAAGAGACCCAGTACTTC.

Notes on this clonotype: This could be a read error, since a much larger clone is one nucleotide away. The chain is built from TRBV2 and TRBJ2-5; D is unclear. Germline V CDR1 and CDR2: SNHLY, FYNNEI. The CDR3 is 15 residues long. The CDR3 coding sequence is TGTGCCAGCAGTGAAGCTAGCACATCTGGAGAGACCCAGCACTTC. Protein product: CASSEASTSGETQHF.

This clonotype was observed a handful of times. The CDR3 region is CASSLGGLQGAYYGYTF. For the CDR3, the DNA is TGTGCCAGCAGCTTAGGCGGGTTACAGGGAGCTTACTATGGCTACACCTTC. This chain uses TRBV7-9 with TRBJ1-2, with a weak D call TRBD1 (6 bases). Germline CDR1 and CDR2: SEHNR and FQNEAQ (reference sequence). The CDR3 sequence is 17 residues long. The V and J ends lost 1 base and 3 bases respectively, with 18 bases between them.

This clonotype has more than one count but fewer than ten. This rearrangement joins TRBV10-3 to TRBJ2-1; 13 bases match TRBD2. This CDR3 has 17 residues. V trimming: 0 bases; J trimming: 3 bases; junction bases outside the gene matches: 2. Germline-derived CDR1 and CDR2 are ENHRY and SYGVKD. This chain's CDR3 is CAISESWTSGGYNEQFF. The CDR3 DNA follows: TGTGCCATCAGTGAGTCCTGGACTAGCGGGGGCTACAATGAGCAGTTCTTC.

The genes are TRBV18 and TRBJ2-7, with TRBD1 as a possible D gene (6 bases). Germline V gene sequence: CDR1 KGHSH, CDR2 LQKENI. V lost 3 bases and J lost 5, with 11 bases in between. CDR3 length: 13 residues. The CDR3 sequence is CASSPAQGNEQYV. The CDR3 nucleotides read TGTGCCAGCTCACCGGCACAGGGCAACGAGCAGTACGTC.

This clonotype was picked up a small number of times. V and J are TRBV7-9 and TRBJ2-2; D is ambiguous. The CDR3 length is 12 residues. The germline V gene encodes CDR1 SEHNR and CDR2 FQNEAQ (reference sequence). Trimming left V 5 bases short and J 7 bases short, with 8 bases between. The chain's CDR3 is CASSRWDGELFF. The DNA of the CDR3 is TGTGCCAGCAGCCGCTGGGACGGGGAGCTGTTTTTT. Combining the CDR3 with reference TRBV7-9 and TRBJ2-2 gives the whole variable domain DTGVSQNPRHKITKRGQNVTFRCDPISEHNRLYWYRQTLGQGPEFLTYFQNEAQLEKSRLLSDRFSAERPKGSFSTLEIQRTEQGDSAMYLCASSRWDGELFFGEGSRLTVL.

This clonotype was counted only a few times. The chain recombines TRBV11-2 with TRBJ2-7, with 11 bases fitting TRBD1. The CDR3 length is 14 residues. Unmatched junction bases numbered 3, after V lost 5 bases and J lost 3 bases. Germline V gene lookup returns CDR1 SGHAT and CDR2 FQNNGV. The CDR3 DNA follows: TGTGCCAGCAGCGCCGGGACAGGGGGCTACGAGCAGTACTTC. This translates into CASSAGTGGYEQYF.

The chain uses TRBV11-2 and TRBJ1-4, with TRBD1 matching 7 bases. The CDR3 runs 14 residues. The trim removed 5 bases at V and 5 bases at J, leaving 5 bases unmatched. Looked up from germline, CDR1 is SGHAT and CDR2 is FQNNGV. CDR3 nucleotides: TGTGCCAGCAGCCTGGACAGGTTAAATGAAAAACTGTTTTTT. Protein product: CASSLDRLNEKLFF.

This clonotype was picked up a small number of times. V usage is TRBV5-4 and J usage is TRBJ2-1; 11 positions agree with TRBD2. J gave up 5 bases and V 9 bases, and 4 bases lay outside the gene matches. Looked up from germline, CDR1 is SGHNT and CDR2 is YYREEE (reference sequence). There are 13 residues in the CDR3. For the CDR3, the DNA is TGTGCCAACCAACTAGCGGGGGACAATGAGCAGTTCTTC. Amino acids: CANQLAGDNEQFF.

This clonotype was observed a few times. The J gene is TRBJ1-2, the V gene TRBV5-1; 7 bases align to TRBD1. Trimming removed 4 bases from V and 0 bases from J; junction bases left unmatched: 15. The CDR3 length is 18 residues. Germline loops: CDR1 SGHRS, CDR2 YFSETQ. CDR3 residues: CASSLRDSIFLANYGYTF. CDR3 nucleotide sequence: TGCGCCAGCAGCCTCCGGGACAGTATTTTCTTAGCTAACTATGGCTACACCTTC.

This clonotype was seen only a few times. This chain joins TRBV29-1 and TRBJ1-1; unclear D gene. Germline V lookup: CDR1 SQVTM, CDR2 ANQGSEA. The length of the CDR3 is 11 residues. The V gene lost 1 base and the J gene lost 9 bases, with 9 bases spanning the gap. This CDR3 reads CSVEVRQKAFF. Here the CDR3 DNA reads TGCAGCGTTGAAGTTCGGCAGAAAGCTTTCTTT.

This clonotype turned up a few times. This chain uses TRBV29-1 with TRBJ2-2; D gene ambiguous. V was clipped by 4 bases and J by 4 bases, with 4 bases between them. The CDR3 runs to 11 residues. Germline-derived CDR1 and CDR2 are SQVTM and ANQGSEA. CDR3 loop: CSVASTGELFF. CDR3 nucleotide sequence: TGCAGCGTTGCCAGCACCGGGGAGCTGTTTTTT.

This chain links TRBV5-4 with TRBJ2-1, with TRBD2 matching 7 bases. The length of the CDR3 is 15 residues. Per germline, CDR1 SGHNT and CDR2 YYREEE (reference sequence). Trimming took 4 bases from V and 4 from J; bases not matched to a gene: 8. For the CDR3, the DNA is TGTGCCAGCAGCCCACCAGCGGGAACTTACAATGAGCAGTTCTTC. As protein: CASSPPAGTYNEQFF.

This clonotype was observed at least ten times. CDR3 nucleotide sequence: TGTGCCAGCAGCCATGCCTGGGGCTACGAGCAGTTCTTC. Its protein is CASSHAWGYEQFF. The rearrangement joins TRBV7-9 to TRBJ2-1; the D gene is possibly TRBD1 (5 bases). Germline V gives CDR1 SEHNR, CDR2 FQNEAQ (reference sequence). This CDR3 is built from 13 residues. V lost 5 bases to trimming and J lost 10 bases, with 15 bases between them.

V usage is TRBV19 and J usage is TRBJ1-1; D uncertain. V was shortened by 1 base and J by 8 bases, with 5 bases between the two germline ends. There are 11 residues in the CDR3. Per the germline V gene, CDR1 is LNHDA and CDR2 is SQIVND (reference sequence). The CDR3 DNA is TGTGCCAGTAGTATAGTAGGAGAAGCTTTCTTT. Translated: CASSIVGEAFF.

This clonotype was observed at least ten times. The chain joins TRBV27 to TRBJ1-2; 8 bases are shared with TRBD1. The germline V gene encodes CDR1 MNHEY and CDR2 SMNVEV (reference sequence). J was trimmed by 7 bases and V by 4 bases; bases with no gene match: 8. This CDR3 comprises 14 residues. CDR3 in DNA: TGTGCCAGCAGTTGGGGGCAGGGGGCGGTTGGCTACACCTTC. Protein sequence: CASSWGQGAVGYTF.

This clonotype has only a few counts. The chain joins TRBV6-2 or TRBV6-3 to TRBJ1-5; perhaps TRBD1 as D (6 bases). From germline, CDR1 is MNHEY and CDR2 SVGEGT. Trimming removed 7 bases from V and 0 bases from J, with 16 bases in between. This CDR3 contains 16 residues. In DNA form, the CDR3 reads TGTGCCAGCAACACGGACAGCTTTTATAGCAATCAGCCCCAGCATTTT. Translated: CASNTDSFYSNQPQHF.

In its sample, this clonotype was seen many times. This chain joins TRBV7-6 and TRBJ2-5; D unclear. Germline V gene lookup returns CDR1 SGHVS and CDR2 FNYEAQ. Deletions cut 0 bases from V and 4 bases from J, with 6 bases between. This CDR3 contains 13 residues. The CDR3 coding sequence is TGTGCCAGCAGCTTAGCTTTGTCAGAGACCCAGTACTTC. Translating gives CASSLALSETQYF.

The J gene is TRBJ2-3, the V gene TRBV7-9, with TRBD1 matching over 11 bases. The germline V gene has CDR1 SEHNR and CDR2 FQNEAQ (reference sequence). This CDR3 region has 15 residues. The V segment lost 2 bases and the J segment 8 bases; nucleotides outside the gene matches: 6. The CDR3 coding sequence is TGTGCCAGCAGCTTATCGGACAGGGGGCCACTTACGCAGTATTTT. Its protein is CASSLSDRGPLTQYF.

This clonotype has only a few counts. The CDR3 bases are TGCAGTGCTAGAGATCATAGGAGGCCTAGTTACAATGAGCAGTTCTTC. Its protein product is CSARDHRRPSYNEQFF. V and J are TRBV20-1 and TRBJ2-1, with D perhaps TRBD2 (5 bases). Looked up from germline, CDR1 is DFQATT and CDR2 is SNEGSKA (reference sequence). The CDR3 runs to 16 residues. The V end was cut by 0 bases, the J end by 4 bases, with 16 bases between.